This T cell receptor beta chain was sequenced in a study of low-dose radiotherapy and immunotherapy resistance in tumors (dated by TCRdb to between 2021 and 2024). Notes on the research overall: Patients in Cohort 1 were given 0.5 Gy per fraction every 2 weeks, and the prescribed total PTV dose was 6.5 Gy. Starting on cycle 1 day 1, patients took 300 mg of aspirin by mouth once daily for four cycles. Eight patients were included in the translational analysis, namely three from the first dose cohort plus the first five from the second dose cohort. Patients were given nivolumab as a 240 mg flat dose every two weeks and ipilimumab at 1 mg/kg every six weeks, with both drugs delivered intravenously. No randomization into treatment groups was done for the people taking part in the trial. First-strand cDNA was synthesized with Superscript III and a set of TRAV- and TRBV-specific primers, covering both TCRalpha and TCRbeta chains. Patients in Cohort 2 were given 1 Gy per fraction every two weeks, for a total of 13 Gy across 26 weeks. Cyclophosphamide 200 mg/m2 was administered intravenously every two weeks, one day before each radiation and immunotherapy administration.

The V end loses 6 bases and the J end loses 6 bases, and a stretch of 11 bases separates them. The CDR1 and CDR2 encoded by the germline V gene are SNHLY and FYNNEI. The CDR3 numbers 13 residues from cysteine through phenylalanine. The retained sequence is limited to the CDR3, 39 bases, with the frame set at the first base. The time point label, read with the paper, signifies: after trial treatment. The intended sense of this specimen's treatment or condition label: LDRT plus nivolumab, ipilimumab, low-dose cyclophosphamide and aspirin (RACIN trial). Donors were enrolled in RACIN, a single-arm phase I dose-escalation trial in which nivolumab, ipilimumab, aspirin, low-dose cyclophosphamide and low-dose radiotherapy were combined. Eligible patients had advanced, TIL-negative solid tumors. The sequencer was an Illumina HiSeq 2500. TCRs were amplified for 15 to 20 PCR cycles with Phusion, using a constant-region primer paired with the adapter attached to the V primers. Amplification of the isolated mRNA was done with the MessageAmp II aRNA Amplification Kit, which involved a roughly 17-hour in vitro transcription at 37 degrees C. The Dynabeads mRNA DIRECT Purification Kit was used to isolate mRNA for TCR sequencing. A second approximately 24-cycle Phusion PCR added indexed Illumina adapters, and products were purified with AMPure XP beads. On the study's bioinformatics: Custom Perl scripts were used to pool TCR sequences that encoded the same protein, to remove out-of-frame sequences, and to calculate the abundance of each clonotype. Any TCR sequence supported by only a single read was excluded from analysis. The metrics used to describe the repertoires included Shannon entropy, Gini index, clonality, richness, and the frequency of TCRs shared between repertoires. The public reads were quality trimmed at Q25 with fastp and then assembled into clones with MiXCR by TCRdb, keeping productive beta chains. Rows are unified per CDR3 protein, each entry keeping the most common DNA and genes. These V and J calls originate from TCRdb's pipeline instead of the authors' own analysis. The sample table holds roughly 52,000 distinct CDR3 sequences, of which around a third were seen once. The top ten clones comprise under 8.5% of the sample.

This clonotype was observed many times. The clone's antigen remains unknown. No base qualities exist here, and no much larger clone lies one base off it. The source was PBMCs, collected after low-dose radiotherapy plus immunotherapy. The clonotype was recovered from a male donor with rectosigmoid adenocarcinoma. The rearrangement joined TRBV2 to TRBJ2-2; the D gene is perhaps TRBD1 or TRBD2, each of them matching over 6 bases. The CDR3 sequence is CASRGGWAGELFF. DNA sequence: TGTGCCAGCAGGGGGGGCTGGGCCGGGGAGCTGTTTTTT.